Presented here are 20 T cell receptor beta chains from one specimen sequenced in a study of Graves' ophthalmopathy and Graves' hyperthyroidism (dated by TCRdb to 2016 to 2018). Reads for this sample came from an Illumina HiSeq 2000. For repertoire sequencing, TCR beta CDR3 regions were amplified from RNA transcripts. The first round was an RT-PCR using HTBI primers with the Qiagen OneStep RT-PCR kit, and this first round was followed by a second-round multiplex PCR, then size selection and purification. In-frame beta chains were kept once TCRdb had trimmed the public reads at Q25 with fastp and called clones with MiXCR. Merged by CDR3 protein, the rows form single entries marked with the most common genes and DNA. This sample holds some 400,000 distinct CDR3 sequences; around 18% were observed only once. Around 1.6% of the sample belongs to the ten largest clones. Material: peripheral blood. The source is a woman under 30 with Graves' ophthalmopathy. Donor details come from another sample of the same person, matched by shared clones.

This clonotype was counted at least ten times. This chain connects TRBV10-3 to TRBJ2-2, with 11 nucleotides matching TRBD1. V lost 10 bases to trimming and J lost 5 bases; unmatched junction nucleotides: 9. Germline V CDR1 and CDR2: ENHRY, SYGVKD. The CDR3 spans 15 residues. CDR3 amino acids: CATAQGQGVTGELFF. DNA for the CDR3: TGTGCCACGGCCCAGGGACAGGGGGTTACCGGGGAGCTGTTTTTT.

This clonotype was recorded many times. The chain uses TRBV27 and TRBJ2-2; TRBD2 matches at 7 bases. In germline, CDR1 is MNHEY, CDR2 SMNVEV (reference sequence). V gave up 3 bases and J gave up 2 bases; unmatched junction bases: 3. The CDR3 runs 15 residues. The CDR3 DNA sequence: TGTGCCAGCAGTTTCCTAGCGGCAAACACCGGGGAGCTGTTTTTT. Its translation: CASSFLAANTGELFF.

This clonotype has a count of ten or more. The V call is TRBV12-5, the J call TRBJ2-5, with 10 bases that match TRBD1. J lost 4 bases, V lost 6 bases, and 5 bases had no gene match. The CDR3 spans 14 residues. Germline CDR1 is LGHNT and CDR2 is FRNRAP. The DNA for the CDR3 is TGTGCTAGTGGCCCAGGACAGGGGGGAGAGACCCAGTACTTC. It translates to CASGPGQGGETQYF.

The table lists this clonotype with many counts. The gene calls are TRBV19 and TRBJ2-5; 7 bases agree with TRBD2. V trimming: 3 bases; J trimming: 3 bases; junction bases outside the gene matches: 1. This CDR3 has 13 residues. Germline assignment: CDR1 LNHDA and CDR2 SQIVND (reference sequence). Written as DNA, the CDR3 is TGTGCCAGTAGTATTGGGGGGGAAGAGACCCAGTACTTC. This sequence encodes CASSIGGEETQYF.

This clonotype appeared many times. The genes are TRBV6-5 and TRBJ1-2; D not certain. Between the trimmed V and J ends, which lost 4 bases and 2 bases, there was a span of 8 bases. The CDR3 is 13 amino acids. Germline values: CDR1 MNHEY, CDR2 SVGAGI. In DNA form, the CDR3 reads TGTGCCAGCAGTTGGCTCCGCAACTATGGCTACACCTTC. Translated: CASSWLRNYGYTF.

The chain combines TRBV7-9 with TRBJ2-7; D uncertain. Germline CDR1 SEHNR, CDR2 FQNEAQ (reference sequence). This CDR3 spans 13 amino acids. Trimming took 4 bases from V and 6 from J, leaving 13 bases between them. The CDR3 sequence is CASSSTATGEQYF. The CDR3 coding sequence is TGTGCCAGCAGCTCAACGGCGACGGGCGAGCAGTACTTC.

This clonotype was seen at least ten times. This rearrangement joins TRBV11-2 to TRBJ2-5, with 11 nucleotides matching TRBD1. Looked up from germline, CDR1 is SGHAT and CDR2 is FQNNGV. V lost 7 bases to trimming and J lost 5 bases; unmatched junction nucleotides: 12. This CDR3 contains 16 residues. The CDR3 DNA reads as TGTGCCAGCACCCGACGGACAGGGGGCCTCGGTGAGACCCAGTACTTC. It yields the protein CASTRRTGGLGETQYF.

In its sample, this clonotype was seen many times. This chain's CDR3 is CASSPTGSDNSPLHF. The CDR3 region has the DNA TGTGCCAGCTCACCAACAGGCAGCGATAATTCACCCCTCCACTTT. The chain uses TRBV18 and TRBJ1-6; tentative D call: TRBD1 (5 bases). The CDR3 is 15 residues long. The germline V gene encodes CDR1 KGHSH and CDR2 LQKENI. V was clipped by 2 bases and J by 5 bases, with 10 bases between them.

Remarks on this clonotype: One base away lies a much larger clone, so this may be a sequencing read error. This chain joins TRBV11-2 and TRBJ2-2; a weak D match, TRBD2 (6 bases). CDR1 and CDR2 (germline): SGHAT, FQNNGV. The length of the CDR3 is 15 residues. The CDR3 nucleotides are TGTGCCAGCAGCAACGGGGTCGGGAACACCGGGGGGCTGTTTTTT. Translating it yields CASSNGVGNTGGLFF. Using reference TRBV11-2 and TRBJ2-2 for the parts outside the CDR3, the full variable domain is EAGVAQSPRYKIIEKRQSVAFWCNPISGHATLYWYQQILGQGPKLLIQFQNNGVVDDSQLPKDRFSAERLKGVDSTLKIQPAKLEDSAVYLCASSNGVGNTGGLFFGEGSRLTVL.

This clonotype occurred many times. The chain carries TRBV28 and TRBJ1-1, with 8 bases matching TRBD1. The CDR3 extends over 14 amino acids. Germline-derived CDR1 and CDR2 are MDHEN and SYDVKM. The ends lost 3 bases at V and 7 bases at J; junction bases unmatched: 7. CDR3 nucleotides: TGTGCCAGCAGTTTGACAGGGGTGGGCGGTGAAGCTTTCTTT. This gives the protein CASSLTGVGGEAFF.

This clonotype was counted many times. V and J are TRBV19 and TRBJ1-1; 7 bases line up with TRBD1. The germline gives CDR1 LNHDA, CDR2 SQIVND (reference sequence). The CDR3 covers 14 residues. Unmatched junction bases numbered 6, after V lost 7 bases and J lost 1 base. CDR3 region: CASTSTGRNTEAFF. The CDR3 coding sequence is TGTGCCAGTACCTCGACAGGGCGGAACACTGAAGCTTTCTTT.

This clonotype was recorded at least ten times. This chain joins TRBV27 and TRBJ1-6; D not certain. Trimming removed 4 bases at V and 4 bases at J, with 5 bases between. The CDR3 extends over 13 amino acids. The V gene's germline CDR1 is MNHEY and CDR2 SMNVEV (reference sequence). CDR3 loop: CASSYGYNSPLHF. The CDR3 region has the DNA TGTGCCAGCAGTTACGGGTATAATTCACCCCTCCACTTT.

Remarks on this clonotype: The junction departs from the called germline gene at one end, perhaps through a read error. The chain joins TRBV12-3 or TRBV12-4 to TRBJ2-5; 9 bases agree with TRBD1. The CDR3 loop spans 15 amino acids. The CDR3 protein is CASSLDRGSRETQYF. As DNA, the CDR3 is TGTGCCAGCAGCTTAGACAGGGGGTCAAGAGAGACCCAGTACTTC.

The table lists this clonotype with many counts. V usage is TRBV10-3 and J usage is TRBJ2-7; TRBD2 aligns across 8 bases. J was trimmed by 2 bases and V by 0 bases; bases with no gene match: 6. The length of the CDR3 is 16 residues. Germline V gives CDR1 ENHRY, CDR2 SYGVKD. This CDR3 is CAISESKLAVAYEQYF. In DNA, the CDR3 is TGTGCCATCAGTGAGTCTAAACTAGCGGTCGCCTACGAGCAGTACTTC.

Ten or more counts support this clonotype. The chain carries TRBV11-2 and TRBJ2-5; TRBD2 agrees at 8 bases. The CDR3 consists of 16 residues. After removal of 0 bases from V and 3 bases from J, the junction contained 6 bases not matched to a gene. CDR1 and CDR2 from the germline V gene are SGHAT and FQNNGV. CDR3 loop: CASSLDYGLAEETQYF. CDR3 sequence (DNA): TGTGCCAGCAGCTTAGATTATGGACTAGCTGAAGAGACCCAGTACTTC. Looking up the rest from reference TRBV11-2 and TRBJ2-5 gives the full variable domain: EAGVAQSPRYKIIEKRQSVAFWCNPISGHATLYWYQQILGQGPKLLIQFQNNGVVDDSQLPKDRFSAERLKGVDSTLKIQPAKLEDSAVYLCASSLDYGLAEETQYFGPGTRLLVL.

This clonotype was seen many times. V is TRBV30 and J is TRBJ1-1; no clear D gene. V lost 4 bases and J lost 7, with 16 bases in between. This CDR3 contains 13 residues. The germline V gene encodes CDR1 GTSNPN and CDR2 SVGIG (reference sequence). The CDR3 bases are TGTGCCTGGAACAACCCTCCCCTTCTTGAAGCTTTCTTT. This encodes CAWNNPPLLEAFF.

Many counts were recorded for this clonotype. As DNA, the CDR3 is TGTGCCAGCAGACGTACAGGGGGCGAAGGAGATACGCAGTATTTT. Translation gives CASRRTGGEGDTQYF. This chain uses TRBV6-1 with TRBJ2-3; 9 bases are shared with TRBD1. The CDR3 covers 15 residues. In germline, CDR1 is MNHNS, CDR2 SASEGT. V lost 6 bases and J lost 5; bases outside the gene matches: 9.

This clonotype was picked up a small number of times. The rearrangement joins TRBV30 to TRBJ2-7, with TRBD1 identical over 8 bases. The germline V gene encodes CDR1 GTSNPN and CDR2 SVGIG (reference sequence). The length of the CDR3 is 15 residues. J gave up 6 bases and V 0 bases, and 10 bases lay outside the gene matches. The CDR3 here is CAWSVLPLQGGEQYF. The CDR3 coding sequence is TGTGCCTGGAGTGTACTTCCCCTACAGGGGGGCGAGCAGTACTTC.

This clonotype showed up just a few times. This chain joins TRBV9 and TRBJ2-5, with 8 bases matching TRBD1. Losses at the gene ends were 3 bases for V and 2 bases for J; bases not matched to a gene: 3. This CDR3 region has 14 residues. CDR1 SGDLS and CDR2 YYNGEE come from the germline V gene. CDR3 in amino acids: CASSGRTGQETQYF. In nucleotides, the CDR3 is TGTGCCAGCAGCGGACGGACAGGGCAAGAGACCCAGTACTTC.

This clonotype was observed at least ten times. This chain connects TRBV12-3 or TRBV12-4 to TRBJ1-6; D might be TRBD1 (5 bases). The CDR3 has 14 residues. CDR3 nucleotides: TGTGCAAGCGGGACGCCGGGTGTTGGAGTGTCCCTCCACTTT. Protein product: CASGTPGVGVSLHF.